What follows describes a single T cell receptor beta chain. Its antigen is undetermined. Amplification of TCR alpha and beta CDR3 regions from RNA used iRepertoire nested multiplex PCR. For one-step reverse transcription and amplification, 100-400 ng of tissue mRNA or PBMC total RNA was used. MiXCR, applied by TCRdb to the multiplex PCR reads, yields one record per CDR3 protein. The sample has about 380,000 distinct CDR3 sequences, 35% to 45% seen once. The CDR3 covers 16 residues. With V trimmed by 3 bases and J by 0 bases, 2 bases remained unmatched. Germline CDR1 reads KGHDR; CDR2 reads SFDVKD. This entry comes from a study of glioma-infiltrating T cells. About the study: Roughly 990,000 peripheral T cells were targeted at about 4.5- to 10-fold coverage.

Study results and caveats: Tissue and blood shared very few CDR3 sequences. Shared blood CDR3 signature motifs marked patients with low tissue-blood divergence.

The V gene is TRBV24-1, the J gene TRBJ2-2; 8 nucleotides match TRBD2. The material sequenced was glioma tissue, nonneoplastic brain tissue, or PBMCs (not recorded which). This sequence was found in a human donor with low-grade glioma or glioblastoma, undergoing nonglioma brain surgery, or in good health (not recorded which). This chain's CDR3 is CATSDPGLANTGELFF. The CDR3 DNA is TGTGCCACCAGTGATCCGGGACTAGCGAACACCGGGGAGCTGTTTTTT.